This section outlines one T cell receptor (beta chain) sequence together with its context. This CDR3 is built from 15 residues. Looked up from germline, CDR1 is SGHTA and CDR2 is FQGNSA. Trimming shortened V by 4 bases and J by 2 bases, and 14 bases separated the two germline ends. The data were obtained in a study of T cell changes during pregnancy in multiple sclerosis. The repertoire was sequenced with immunoSEQ multiplex PCR; TCRdb's copy has only in-frame clones and lacks some. The repertoire consists of 40,000 to 45,000 clones, with roughly 87% occurring once and the leading ten covering 1% to 1.5%.

The sample in question was CD4+ T cells from peripheral blood mononuclear cells, obtained in the first trimester of pregnancy. The V gene is TRBV7-2, the J gene TRBJ2-5, with D possibly being TRBD2 (5 bases). The TCR sequence derives from a female donor with multiple sclerosis, enrolled in a pregnancy study. The CDR3: CASSSWERTQETQYF. The CDR3 nucleotides read TGTGCCAGCAGCTCCTGGGAGCGGACTCAAGAGACCCAGTACTTC. Based on the CDR3 plus reference TRBV7-2 and TRBJ2-5, the full variable domain is GAGVSQSPSNKVTEKGKDVELRCDPISGHTALYWYRQSLGQGLEFLIYFQGNSAPDKSGLPSDRFSAERTGGSVSTLTIQRTQQEDSAVYLCASSSWERTQETQYFGPGTRLLVL.